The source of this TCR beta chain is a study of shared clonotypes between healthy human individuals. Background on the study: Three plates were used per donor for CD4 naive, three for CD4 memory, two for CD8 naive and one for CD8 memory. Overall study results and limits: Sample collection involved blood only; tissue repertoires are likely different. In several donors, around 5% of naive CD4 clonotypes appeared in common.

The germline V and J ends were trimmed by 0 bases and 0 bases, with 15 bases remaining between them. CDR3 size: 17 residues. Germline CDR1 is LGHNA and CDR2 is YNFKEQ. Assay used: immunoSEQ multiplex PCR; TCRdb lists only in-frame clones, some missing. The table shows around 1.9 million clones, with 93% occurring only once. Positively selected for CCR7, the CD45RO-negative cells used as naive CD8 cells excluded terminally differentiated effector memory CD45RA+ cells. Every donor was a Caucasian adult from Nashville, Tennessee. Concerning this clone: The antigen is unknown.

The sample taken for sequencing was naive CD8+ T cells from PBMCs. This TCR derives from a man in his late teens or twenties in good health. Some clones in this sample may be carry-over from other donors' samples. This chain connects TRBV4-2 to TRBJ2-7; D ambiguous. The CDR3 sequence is CASSQDSSRRSSYEQYF. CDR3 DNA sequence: TGTGCCAGCAGCCAAGATAGTTCACGGCGGAGCTCCTACGAGCAGTACTTC.